This T cell receptor beta chain came from a study of shared clonotypes between healthy human individuals. On this clone itself: What it binds is unknown.

The study's findings and limits: Sampling covered blood only; tissue repertoires likely differ. Large depth notwithstanding, sorted-subset sequencing proved incomplete by rarefaction. Sharing across four donors was highest in naive CD4 (roughly 5%) and lowest in memory CD8 (approximately 0.4%).

The CDR3 length is 14 residues. Between the trimmed V and J ends, which lost 4 bases and 0 bases, there was a span of 6 bases. CDR1 and CDR2 (germline): KGHSH, LQKENI. Template for every sorted-subset replicate PCR totaled about 200 ng DNA, roughly 30,000 T cell genomes. Here immunoSEQ multiplex PCR was the method, and the copy in TCRdb shows in-frame clones only, minus some. The profile shows approximately 1.4 million clones, 98% of them singletons. This sequence joins TRBV18 and TRBJ2-2; no reliable D call. This TCR came from a man between 25 and 39 years old in good health. What was sequenced was naive CD4+ T cells sorted from blood. Specified subset: CD45RA+ positively selected. CDR3 protein: CASSRSTNTGELFF. Written as DNA, the CDR3 is TGTGCCAGCTCACGGTCGACGAACACCGGGGAGCTGTTTTTT.